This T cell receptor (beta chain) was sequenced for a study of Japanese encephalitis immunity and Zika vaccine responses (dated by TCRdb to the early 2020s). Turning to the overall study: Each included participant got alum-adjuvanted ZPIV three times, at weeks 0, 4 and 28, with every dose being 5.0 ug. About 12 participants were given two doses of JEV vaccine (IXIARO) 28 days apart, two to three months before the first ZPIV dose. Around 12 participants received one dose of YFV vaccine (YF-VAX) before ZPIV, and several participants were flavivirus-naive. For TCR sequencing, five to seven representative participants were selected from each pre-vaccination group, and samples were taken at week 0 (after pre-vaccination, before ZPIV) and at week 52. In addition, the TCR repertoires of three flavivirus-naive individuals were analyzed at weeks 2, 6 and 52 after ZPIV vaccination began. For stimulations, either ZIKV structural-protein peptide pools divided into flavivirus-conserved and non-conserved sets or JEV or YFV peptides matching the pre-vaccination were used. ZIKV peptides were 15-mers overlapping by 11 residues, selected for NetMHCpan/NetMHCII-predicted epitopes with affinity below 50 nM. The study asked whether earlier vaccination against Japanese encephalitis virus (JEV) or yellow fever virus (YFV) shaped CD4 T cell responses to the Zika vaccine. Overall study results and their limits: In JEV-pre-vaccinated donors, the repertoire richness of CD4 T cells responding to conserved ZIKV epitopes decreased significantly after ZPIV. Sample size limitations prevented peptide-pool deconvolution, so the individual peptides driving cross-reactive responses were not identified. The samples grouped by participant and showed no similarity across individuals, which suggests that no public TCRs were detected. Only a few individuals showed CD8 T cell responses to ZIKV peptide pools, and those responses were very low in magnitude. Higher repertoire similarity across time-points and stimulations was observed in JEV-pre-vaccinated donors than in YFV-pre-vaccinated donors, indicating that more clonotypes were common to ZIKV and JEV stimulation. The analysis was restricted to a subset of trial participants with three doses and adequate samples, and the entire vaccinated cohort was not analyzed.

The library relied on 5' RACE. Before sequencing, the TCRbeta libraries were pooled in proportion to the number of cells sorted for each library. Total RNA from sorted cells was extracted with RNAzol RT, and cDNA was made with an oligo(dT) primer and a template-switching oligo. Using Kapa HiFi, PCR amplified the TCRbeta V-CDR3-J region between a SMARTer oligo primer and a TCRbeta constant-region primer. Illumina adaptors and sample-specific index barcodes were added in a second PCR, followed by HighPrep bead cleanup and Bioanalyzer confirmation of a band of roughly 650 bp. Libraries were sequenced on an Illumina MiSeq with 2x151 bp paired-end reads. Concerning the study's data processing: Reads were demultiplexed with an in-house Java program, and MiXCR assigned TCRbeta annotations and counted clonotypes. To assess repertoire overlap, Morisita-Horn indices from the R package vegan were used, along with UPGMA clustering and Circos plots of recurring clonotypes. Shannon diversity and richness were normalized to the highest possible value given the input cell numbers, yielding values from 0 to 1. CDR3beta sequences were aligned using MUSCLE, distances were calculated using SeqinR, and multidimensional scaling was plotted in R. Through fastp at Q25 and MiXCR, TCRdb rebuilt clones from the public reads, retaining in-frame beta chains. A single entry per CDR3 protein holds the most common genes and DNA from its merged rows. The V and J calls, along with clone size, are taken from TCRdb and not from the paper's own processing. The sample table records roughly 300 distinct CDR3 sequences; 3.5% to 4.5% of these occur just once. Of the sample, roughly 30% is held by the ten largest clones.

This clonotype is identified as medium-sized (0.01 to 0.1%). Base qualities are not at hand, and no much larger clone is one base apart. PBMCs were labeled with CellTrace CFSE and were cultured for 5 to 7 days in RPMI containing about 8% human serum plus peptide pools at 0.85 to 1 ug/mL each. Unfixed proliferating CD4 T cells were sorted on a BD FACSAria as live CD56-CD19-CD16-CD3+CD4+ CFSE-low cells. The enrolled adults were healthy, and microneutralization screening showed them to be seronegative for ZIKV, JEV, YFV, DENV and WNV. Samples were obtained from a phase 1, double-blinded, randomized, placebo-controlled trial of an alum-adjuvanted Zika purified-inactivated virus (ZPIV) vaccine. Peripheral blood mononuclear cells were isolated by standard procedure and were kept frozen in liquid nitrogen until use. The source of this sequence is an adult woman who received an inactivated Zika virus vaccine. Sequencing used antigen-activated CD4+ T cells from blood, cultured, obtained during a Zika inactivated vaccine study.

CDR3 loop: CASSPTGNTEAFF. The nucleotides read TGTGCCAGCTCACCAACAGGGAACACTGAAGCTTTCTTT. Here the chain combines TRBV18 and TRBJ1-1; TRBD1 is perhaps the D gene, given 5 matching bases. Taken from cysteine to phenylalanine, the CDR3 has 13 residues. Only the CDR3 region is kept as DNA, spanning 39 bases read in frame from base 1. V loses 2 bases, J loses 1 base, and the germline ends lie 5 bases apart. CDR1 is given as KGHSH and CDR2 as LQKENI, both from the germline V gene.